This T cell receptor (beta chain) was documented in a study of early T cells in non-severe SARS-CoV-2 infection. The germline CDR1 and CDR2 sequences are DFQATT and SNEGSKA (reference sequence). The CDR3 sequence is 15 residues long. Trimming stripped 4 bases from V and 0 bases from J, with 16 bases between. Attachment of unique molecular identifiers was made to individual cDNA molecules. One entry per CDR3 protein results from TCRdb running MiXCR on the 5' RACE reads. Of about 48,000 distinct CDR3 sequences in the sample, around 10% were seen once. This clonotype was detected only a few times. This chain links TRBV20-1 with TRBJ2-7; D assignment may be TRBD1 or TRBD2 (5 bases each). The specimen was whole blood. The origin of this receptor is an adult who was a healthcare worker with PCR-confirmed SARS-CoV-2 infection or an uninfected control (not recorded which). CDR3 sequence: CSAKWGRTSSYEQYF. CDR3 nucleotides: TGCAGTGCTAAGTGGGGACGGACCAGCTCCTACGAGCAGTACTTC.